This TCR beta chain comes out of a study of human T cells and chemical hapten exposure (dated by TCRdb to the early 2020s). Some background on the complete study: Libraries were pooled for sequencing, and per-sample TCR yields varied mainly because of small differences in library volumes within the pool. In alopecia patients, the study followed how the peripheral blood TCR repertoire changed in vivo over primary and secondary sensitization to diphenylcyclopropenone (DPC), a hapten. Both TCR alpha and TCR beta chains were sequenced from each blood RNA sample.

Total RNA was extracted from unfractionated whole blood that had been collected in Tempus Blood RNA tubes. Five healthy volunteers acted as controls for TCR sequencing and had blood drawn at day 0, 2 weeks and 6 weeks. There are 17 amino acids in the CDR3, from cysteine to phenylalanine inclusive. This entry keeps only the CDR3 DNA: 51 bases, framed from base 1. In the germline V gene (reference sequence), CDR1 corresponds to MNHEY and CDR2 to SMNVEV. V ends up 5 bases short and J 4 bases short, with an unmatched junction base count of 10. Receptor libraries were prepared by 5' RACE. Instrument used: Illumina MiSeq. During library preparation, unique molecular identifiers were attached to individual cDNA molecules so that TCRs could be counted in a quantitative, reproducible way. In the authors' own workflow: A median of approximately 96,000 TCRs per sample was observed, with a range of about 20,000 to 750,000. The Decombinator software suite was used to annotate V, J and CDR3 in the TCR reads. To make PS versus PT1 abundance plots, every sample was subsampled to the same number of TCRs (28,000). TCRs were defined as expanded if absent before sensitization and observed at least eight times at the 2-week time point. TCRdb reanalyzed the raw reads on its own, using fastp at Q25 for trimming and MiXCR for clone calling, and kept in-frame beta chains. Under each unique CDR3 protein, matching rows form one entry showing the most common genes and DNA. The V and J calls, along with clone size, are taken from TCRdb and not from the paper's own processing. The sample table holds 120,000 to 150,000 distinct CDR3 sequences, of which 3.5% to 5% were seen once. The biggest ten clones account for 1.3% to 1.5% of the sample.

This clonotype was counted ten times or more. The antigen this receptor binds is unknown. No qualities accompany the bases; no much larger clone lies one base away. Results the study describes overall, beyond this receptor: DPC sensitization did not change the number of TCRs with a frequency above 1 in 1000, and there was no evidence of changes in global repertoire structure. After repeated subsampling, changes were observed in the strength of the expansion versus patch-test correlation and in the threshold at which the correlation became significant.

The chain is encoded by TRBV27 joined to TRBJ2-2, with TRBD1 identical over 10 junction bases. This TCR was recovered from a female donor in good health. CDR3 sequence: CASSPSAGTGVTGELFF. The nucleotides are TGTGCCAGCAGTCCATCTGCCGGGACAGGGGTCACCGGGGAGCTGTTTTTT.